This TCR beta chain is from a study of memory CD4+ T cells and cytomegalovirus serostatus. Per the germline V gene, CDR1 is WSHSY and CDR2 is SAAADI. The CDR3 extends over 14 amino acids. Trimming took off 4 bases at V and 7 bases at J, with 17 bases between the two ends. The data were produced by immunoSEQ multiplex PCR, yet TCRdb's version contains in-frame clones alone and is incomplete. The data contain 50,000 to 70,000 clones, roughly 80% of them singletons. Single viable CD3+CD4+CD8-CD45RO+ cells were sorted as the memory CD4+ T cells. Material: memory CD4+ T cells from blood. The rearrangement uses TRBV10-2 and TRBJ2-7; TRBD1 is a possible D gene (6 bases). This TCR derives from an adult in good health and CMV-seronegative. The CDR3 reads CASSVGTSRGEQYF. The CDR3 DNA reads TGCGCCAGCAGTGTAGGGACGTCGAGGGGGGAGCAGTACTTC.